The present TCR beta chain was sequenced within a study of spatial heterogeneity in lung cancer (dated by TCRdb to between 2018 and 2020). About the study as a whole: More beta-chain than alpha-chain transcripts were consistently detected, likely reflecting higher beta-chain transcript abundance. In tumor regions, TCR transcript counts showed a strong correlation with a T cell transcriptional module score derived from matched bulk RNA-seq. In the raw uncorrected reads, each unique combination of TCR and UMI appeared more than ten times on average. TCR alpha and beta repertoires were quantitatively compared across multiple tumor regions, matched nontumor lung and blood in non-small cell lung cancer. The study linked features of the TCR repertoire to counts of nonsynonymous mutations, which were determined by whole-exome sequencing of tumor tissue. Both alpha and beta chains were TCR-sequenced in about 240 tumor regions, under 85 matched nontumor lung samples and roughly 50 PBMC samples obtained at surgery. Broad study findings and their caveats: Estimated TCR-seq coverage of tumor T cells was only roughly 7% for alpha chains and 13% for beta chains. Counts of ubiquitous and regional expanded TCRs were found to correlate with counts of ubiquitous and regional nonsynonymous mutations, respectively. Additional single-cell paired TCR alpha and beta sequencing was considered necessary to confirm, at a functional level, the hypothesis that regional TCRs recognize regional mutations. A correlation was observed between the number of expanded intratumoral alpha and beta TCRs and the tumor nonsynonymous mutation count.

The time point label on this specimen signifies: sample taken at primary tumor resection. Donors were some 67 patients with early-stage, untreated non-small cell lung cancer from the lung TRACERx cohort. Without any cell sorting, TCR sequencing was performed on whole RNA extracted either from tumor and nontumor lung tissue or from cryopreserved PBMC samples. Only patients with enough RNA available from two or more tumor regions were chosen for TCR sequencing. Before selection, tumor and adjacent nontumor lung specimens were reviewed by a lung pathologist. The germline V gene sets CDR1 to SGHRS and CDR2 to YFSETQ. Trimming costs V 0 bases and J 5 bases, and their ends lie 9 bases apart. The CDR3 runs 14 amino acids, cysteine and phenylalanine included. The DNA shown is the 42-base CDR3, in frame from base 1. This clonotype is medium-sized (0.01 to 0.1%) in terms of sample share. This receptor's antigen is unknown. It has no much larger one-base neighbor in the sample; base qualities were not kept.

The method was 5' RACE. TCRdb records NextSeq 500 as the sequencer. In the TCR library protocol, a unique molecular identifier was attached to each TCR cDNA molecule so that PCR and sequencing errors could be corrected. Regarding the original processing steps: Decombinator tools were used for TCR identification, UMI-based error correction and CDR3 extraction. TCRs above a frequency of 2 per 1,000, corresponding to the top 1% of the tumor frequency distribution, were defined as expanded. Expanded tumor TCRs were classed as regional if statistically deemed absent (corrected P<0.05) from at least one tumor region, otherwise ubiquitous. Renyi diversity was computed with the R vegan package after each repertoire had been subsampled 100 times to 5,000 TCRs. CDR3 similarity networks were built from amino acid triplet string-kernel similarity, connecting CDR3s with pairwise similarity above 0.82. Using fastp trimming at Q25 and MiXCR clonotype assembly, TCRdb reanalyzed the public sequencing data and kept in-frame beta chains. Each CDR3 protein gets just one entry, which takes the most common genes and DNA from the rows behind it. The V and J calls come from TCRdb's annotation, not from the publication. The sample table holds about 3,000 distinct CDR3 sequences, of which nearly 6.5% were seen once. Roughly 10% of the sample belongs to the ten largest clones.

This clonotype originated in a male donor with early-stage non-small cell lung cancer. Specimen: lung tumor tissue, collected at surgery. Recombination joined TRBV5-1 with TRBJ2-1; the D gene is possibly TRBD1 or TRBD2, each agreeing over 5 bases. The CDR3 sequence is CASSLAWDHNEQFF. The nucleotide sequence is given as TGCGCCAGCAGCTTGGCCTGGGACCACAATGAGCAGTTCTTC. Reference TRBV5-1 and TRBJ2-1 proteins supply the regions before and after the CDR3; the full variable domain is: KAGVTQTPRYLIKTRGQQVTLSCSPISGHRSVSWYQQTPGQGLQFLFEYFSETQRNKGNFPGRFSGRQFSNSRSEMNVSTLELGDSALYLCASSLAWDHNEQFFGPGTRLTVL.